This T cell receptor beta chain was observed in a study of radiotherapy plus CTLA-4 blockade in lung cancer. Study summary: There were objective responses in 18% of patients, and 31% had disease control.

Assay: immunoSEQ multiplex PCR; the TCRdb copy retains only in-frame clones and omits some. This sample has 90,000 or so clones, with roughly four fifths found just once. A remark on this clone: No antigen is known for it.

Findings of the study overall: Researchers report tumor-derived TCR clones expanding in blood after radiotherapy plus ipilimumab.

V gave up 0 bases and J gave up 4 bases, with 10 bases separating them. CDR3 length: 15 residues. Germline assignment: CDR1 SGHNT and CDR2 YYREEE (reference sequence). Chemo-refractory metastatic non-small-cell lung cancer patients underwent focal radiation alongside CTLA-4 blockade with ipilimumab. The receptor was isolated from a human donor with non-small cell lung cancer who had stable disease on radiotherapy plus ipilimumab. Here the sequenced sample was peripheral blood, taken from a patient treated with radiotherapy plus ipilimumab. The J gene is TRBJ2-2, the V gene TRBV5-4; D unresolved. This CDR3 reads CASSLEGILTGELFF. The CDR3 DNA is TGTGCCAGCAGCTTGGAAGGGATCCTCACCGGGGAGCTGTTTTTT.